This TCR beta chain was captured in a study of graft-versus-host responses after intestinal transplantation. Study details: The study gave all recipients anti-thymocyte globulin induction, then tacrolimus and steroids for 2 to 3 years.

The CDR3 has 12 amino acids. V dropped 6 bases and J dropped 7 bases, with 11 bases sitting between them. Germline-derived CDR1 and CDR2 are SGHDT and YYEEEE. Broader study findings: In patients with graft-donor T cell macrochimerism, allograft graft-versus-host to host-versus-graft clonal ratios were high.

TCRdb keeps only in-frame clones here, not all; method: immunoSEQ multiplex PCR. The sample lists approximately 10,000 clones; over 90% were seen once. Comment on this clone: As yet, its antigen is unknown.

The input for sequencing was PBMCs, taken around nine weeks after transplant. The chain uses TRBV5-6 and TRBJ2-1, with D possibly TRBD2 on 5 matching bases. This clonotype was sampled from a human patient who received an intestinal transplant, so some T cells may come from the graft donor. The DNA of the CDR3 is TGTGCCAGCAACCAACTAGAAAATGAGCAGTTCTTC. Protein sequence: CASNQLENEQFF.